This T cell receptor beta chain was profiled in a study of shared clonotypes between healthy human individuals. Genomic DNA of each subset was evenly split across several immunoSEQ plates. The input for sorted-subset replicate PCRs was 150 to 200 ng DNA, approximately 30,000 T cell genomes. Method: immunoSEQ multiplex PCR; TCRdb's copy keeps in-frame clones and lacks some. The table shows about 700,000 clones, with under 95% occurring only once. Naive CD8 cells were CD45RO-negative, positively selected for CCR7, excluding terminally differentiated effector memory CD45RA+ cells. The V and J ends lost 4 bases and 3 bases, in that order; junction bases with no gene match: 9. The CDR3 has 16 residues. Germline CDR1 MGHDK, CDR2 SYGVNS.

V is TRBV25-1 and J is TRBJ2-1; 7 bases fit TRBD1. The sequence was obtained from a man aged 30 to 39 in good health. The sequenced sample consisted of naive CD8+ T cells sorted from blood. CDR3 in amino acids: CASSAGPGQNYNEQFF. As DNA, the CDR3 is TGTGCCAGCAGTGCTGGACCGGGACAGAACTACAATGAGCAGTTCTTC.